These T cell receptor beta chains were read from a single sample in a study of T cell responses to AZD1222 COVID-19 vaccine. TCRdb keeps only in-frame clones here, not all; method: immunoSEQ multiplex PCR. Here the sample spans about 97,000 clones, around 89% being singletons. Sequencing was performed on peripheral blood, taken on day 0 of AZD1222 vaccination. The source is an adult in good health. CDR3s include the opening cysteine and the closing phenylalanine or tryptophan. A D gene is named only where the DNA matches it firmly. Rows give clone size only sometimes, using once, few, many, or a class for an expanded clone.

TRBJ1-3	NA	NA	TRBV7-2	TGTGCCAGCAGCTTAGGAGGGAGTGGAAACACCATATATTTT	CASSLGGSGNTIYF
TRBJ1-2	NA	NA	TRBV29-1	TGCAGCGTTGAATGGCAGGGGAACTATGGCTACACCTTC	CSVEWQGNYGYTF
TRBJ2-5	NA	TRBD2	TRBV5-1	TGCGCCAGTCAGACTAGCAGGGAGGAGACCCAGTACTTC	CASQTSREETQYF
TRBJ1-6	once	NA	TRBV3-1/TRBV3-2	TGTGCCAGCAGCCAAGAGGACCCCTCCTATAATTCACCCCTCCACTTT	CASSQEDPSYNSPLHF
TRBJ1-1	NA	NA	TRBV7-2	TGTGCCAGCAGCTTGCCGGACAGGAACACTGAAGCTTTCTTT	CASSLPDRNTEAFF
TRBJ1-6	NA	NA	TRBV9	TGTGCCAGCAGTGTAAGGCACTATAATTCACCCCTCCACTTT	CASSVRHYNSPLHF
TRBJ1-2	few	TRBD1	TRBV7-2	TGTGCCAGCAGCCCGGGAGGGACAGGGAGGTCCGGCTACACCTTC	CASSPGGTGRSGYTF
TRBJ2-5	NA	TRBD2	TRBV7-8	TGTGCCAGCAGCTATTCACTAGCGGGAGTGGAGGAGACCCAGTACTTC	CASSYSLAGVEETQYF
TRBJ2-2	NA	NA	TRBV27	TGTGCCAGCAGTTTACCTCGGGACTCCCAGAACACCGGGGAGCTGTTTTTT	CASSLPRDSQNTGELFF
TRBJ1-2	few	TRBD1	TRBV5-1	TGCGCCAGCAACCCAGGGGGGTTGGGTGGCTACACCTTC	CASNPGGLGGYTF
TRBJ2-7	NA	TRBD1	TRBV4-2	TGTGCCAGCAGCCAGGATAGGGACAGGGGACTATACGAGCAGTACTTC	CASSQDRDRGLYEQYF
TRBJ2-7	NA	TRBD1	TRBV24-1	TGTGCCACCAGTGATACCGGGACAGGGGGTGGGTACGAGCAGTACTTC	CATSDTGTGGGYEQYF